Listed below are T cell receptor beta chains from one sample, sequenced in a study of shared T cell receptors in the human thymus. Some clones are missing from TCRdb's copy, which holds only in-frame ones; the method was immunoSEQ multiplex PCR. There are hundreds of thousands of clones in the sample; 80% to 90% occur only once, and 0.0094% lies in the top ten. These same data were also listed under a study on human thymus T cells.

Material: thymocytes. These receptors were collected from a boy less than two years old with a congenital heart defect. Each CDR3 is given with its conserved first and last residue. The D gene is left open where the match is weak. A row's size may be missing; if present it is once, few, many or a size class.

TGTGCCACCACCAATCGGGACGCGTCTAGCGTTGTTCTAGCCAAAAACATTCAGTACTTC	CATTNRDASSVVLAKNIQYF	TRBV15	TRBJ2-4	.	.
TGTGCCAGCAGCTTAGCCGTAGCGGGGGGGCCTGAGACCCAGTACTTC	CASSLAVAGGPETQYF	TRBV7-9	TRBJ2-5	TRBD2	.
TGTGCCAGCAGTCGACCGGGACTAGCGGTCTACGAGCAGTACTTC	CASSRPGLAVYEQYF	TRBV6-4	TRBJ2-7	TRBD2	.
TGCGCCAGCAGCCGGGTAGCGGGCCTCACAGATACGCAGTATTTT	CASSRVAGLTDTQYF	TRBV4-1	TRBJ2-3	TRBD2	.
TGTGCCAGCAGTACGGGACAGGGAGACACAGATACGCAGTATTTT	CASSTGQGDTDTQYF	TRBV28	TRBJ2-3	TRBD1	.
TGTGCCAGCATAGAGGACAGGTCTGAAACTGAAGCTTTCTTT	CASIEDRSETEAFF	TRBV6-6	TRBJ1-1	TRBD1	.
TGTGCCAGCAGTAAGACGCAGGGGCTTTTCGATTCGGAAGCTTTCTTT	CASSKTQGLFDSEAFF	TRBV6-6	TRBJ1-1	.	.
TGTGCCAGCAGCGTAGGACAGGGGGTCGACGCCGGAAACACCATATATTTT	CASSVGQGVDAGNTIYF	TRBV9	TRBJ1-3	TRBD1	.
TGTGCCAGCAGTTTATTCCCCCGGACTAGCGCCTACGAGCAGTACTTC	CASSLFPRTSAYEQYF	TRBV27	TRBJ2-7	TRBD2	.
TGTGCCACCAGCAGAGATCGGCTAGCGGGGGGGACGGGCCAAGAGACCCAGTACTTC	CATSRDRLAGGTGQETQYF	TRBV15	TRBJ2-5	TRBD2	once
TGCGCCAGCACTAGGACAGGGAACACTGAAGCTTTCTTT	CASTRTGNTEAFF	TRBV10-2	TRBJ1-1	TRBD1	.
TGCGCCAGCAGCCCCGAACGAAACACAGGGGACTCTGGGGCCAACGTCCTGACTTTC	CASSPERNTGDSGANVLTF	TRBV5-1	TRBJ2-6	TRBD1	.
TGTGCCAGCAGCGTAGGGGGACAGGGCAATCAGCCCCAGCATTTT	CASSVGGQGNQPQHF	TRBV9	TRBJ1-5	TRBD1	.
TGTGCCAGCAGCCCAGAAGCGGCCCAGTACTTC	CASSPEAAQYF	TRBV7-9	TRBJ2-5	.	.
TGTGCCAGCAGCCTAGGGGACACCTCGATTGACTATGGCTACACCTTC	CASSLGDTSIDYGYTF	TRBV14	TRBJ1-2	.	.
TGTGCCAGCACCGGTGGGGGGATGACAGATACGCAGTATTTT	CASTGGGMTDTQYF	TRBV5-6	TRBJ2-3	.	.
TGTGCCAGCAGCCATGCTCGGGGTCCCAACGAGCAGTACTTC	CASSHARGPNEQYF	TRBV14	TRBJ2-7	.	.
TGTGCCAGCAGCCAAAGGCTTGCCCCTCCGGGACTAGCCCCAGATACGCAGTATTTT	CASSQRLAPPGLAPDTQYF	TRBV16	TRBJ2-3	TRBD2	.